This T cell receptor beta chain was identified in a study of identical twins. Study-level points and caveats: Insertions ran lower in abundant cord blood beta clonotypes, though not in memory repertoires. Monozygotic twins shared more out-of-frame TCR alpha than recombination models predicted.

Each cDNA held unique molecular identifiers, and template switching gave it a universal primer site. A single record per CDR3 protein comes from TCRdb applying MiXCR to the 5' RACE reads. Seen here are some 710,000 distinct CDR3 sequences, 5.5% to 6.5% observed once, and the top ten hold 1.5% to 2%. Deletions cut 2 bases from V and 1 base from J, with 9 bases between. The germline gives CDR1 SGHRS, CDR2 YFSETQ. This CDR3 is 15 amino acids long. This clonotype was counted ten times or more. Its antigen is unidentified. The receptor's source is a man younger than 30 in good health. Sequencing was performed on naive T cells sorted from blood. This rearrangement joins TRBV5-1 to TRBJ2-2, with D maybe TRBD1 (5 bases). The CDR3: CASSLPQGNTGELFF. In DNA, the CDR3 is TGCGCCAGCAGCTTACCTCAGGGGAACACCGGGGAGCTGTTTTTT.